This is a list of T cell receptor beta chains from one sample in a study of glioma-infiltrating T cells after dendritic cell vaccination. Sequenced by immunoSEQ multiplex PCR; TCRdb stores in-frame clones only, minus some. The sample yields about 100,000 clones, around 80% seen once. The sample here was blood, taken after dendritic cell vaccination. The receptors stem from a human donor with glioblastoma. Each CDR3 is given with its conserved first and last residue. The D gene is left open where the match is weak. The listing skips clone size in some rows; elsewhere it reads once, few, many or a size class.

>.|15|TRBV2|TRBJ2-1|.
TGTGCCAGCAACCAAGCGGGCAGCTCCTACAATGAGCAGTTCTTC
CASNQAGSSYNEQFF
>TRBD2|17|TRBV11-2|TRBJ2-5|.
TGTGCCAGCAGTCCGGGACTAGCGGGTCACCTTAAAGAGACCCAGTACTTC
CASSPGLAGHLKETQYF
>TRBD1|16|TRBV5-4|TRBJ2-7|.
TGTGCCAGCAGCTTGGGTTTCGGGCAGGGGGCGATCGAGCAGTACTTC
CASSLGFGQGAIEQYF
>TRBD1|16|TRBV6-5|TRBJ1-1|.
TGTGCCAGCAGTTCGGGGAGGAGGGGGCATAACACTGAAGCTTTCTTT
CASSSGRRGHNTEAFF
>.|14|TRBV5-1|TRBJ2-7|once
TGCGCCAGCAGCCCCGGAGGGATTTCCTACGAGCAGTACTTC
CASSPGGISYEQYF
>.|10|TRBV29-1|TRBJ2-7|.
TGCAGCGTCGGGTCGGGCGAGCAGTACTTC
CSVGSGEQYF
>TRBD1|16|TRBV6-1|TRBJ2-2|.
TGTGCCAGCAGTGCGTGGACAGGGATTGTCACCGGGGAGCTGTTTTTT
CASSAWTGIVTGELFF
>.|13|TRBV11-3|TRBJ2-5|.
TGTGCCAGCAGCTATGGGCCTCAAGAGACCCAGTACTTC
CASSYGPQETQYF
>TRBD1|16|TRBV7-9|TRBJ2-1|.
TGTGCCAGCAGCCAAGAAGGGACAGGGGACTACAATGAGCAGTTCTTC
CASSQEGTGDYNEQFF
>.|15|TRBV6-5|TRBJ2-7|.
TGTGCCAGCAGTTACGAACCACGAGCCCCGAGGGAGCAGTACTTC
CASSYEPRAPREQYF
>.|14|TRBV7-2|TRBJ2-3|.
TGTGCCAGCAGCTTATGGCCCCGCACAGATACGCAGTATTTT
CASSLWPRTDTQYF
>TRBD1|18|TRBV28|TRBJ1-5|.
TGTGCCAGCAGTTTGGGTCTACCCGGGACAGGGGCCCGTCAGCCCCAGCATTTT
CASSLGLPGTGARQPQHF
>TRBD1|14|TRBV28|TRBJ1-5|.
TGTGCCAGCAGTGCGACCGGGACAGCCCTACCCCAGCATTTT
CASSATGTALPQHF
>TRBD2|15|TRBV19|TRBJ2-7|.
TGTGCCAGTAGTATAGCCGGGAGGGGCGGAGACGAGCAGTACTTC
CASSIAGRGGDEQYF
>.|15|TRBV27|TRBJ2-5|.
TGTGCCAGCAGTTTAGGTCCCAGGGAGGCGGAGACCCAGTACTTC
CASSLGPREAETQYF
>TRBD2|15|TRBV5-4|TRBJ2-7|.
TGTGCCAGCAGCTGGGCCGGACTAGCACCGGGAGAGCAGTACTTC
CASSWAGLAPGEQYF
>.|13|TRBV10-3|TRBJ2-2|.
TGTGCCATACTACGACCGACCGACGGGGAGCTGTTTTTT
CAILRPTDGELFF
>.|16|TRBV5-1|TRBJ1-5|once
TGCGCCAGCAGCCCCCTCCCCAGGGATAGCAATCAGCCCCAGCATTTT
CASSPLPRDSNQPQHF
>TRBD1|14|TRBV2|TRBJ1-5|.
TGTGCCAGCAGGGGGACAGGGAGCAATCAGCCCCAGCATTTT
CASRGTGSNQPQHF
>.|14|TRBV5-1|TRBJ2-3|.
TGCGCCAGCAGCTTGGATACTGCTCGGGATACGCAGTATTTT
CASSLDTARDTQYF
>TRBD2|18|TRBV5-1|TRBJ2-3|.
TGCGCCAGCAGCTTGCAACCGGGACTGGGACTAAGCACAGATACGCAGTATTTT
CASSLQPGLGLSTDTQYF
>.|15|TRBV27|TRBJ2-7|.
TGTGCCAGCAGGAGACAGAACCAAATCTCCTACGAGCAGTACTTC
CASRRQNQISYEQYF
>.|19|TRBV2|TRBJ1-2|.
TGTGCCAGCAGTGAAGCGCCCTTGCTTTTATCGGAGGTTGAGTATGGCTACACCTTC
CASSEAPLLLSEVEYGYTF
>.|13|TRBV6-1|TRBJ1-1|.
TGTGCCAGCAGCCCAGGGCTCAACACTGAAGCTTTCTTT
CASSPGLNTEAFF
>.|14|TRBV28|TRBJ1-5|.
TGTGCCAGCAGTTTACCTTACAAGATTCAGCCCCAGCATTTT
CASSLPYKIQPQHF
>.|14|TRBV30|TRBJ1-5|.
TGTGCCTGGAGTGAGGTCCAGGTGGATCAGCCCCAGCATTTT
CAWSEVQVDQPQHF
>.|14|TRBV10-3|TRBJ2-1|few
TGTGCCATCAGTGAACGGCGGGACCACAATGAGCAGTTCTTC
CAISERRDHNEQFF
>.|13|TRBV5-4|TRBJ2-7|.
TGTGCCAGCAGCTTGCGGGGGGCCTGGGGGCAGTACTTC
CASSLRGAWGQYF
>TRBD1|15|TRBV7-2|TRBJ1-2|.
TGTGCCAGCAGCTTAATGGGACAGGGGGACTATGGCTACACCTTC
CASSLMGQGDYGYTF
>.|11|TRBV2|TRBJ1-1|once
TGTGCCAGCCGAATAGCAGGGTCAGCTTTCTTT
CASRIAGSAFF
>.|10|TRBV20-1|TRBJ1-1|.
TGCAGTGCTAGAGAGAGGGAAGCTTTCTTT
CSAREREAFF
>TRBD2|15|TRBV15|TRBJ2-1|once
TGTGCCACCATAGAAAAGGCCAGGGAGGGCAATGAGCAGTTCTTC
CATIEKAREGNEQFF
>.|19|TRBV14|TRBJ1-2|.
TGTGCCAGCAGCCAAGAACGGTGGCCCGATTCCCACAGGATGGTTGGCTACACCTTC
CASSQERWPDSHRMVGYTF
>.|17|TRBV23-1|TRBJ1-2|.
TGCGCCAGCAGTCAATCTTGCAGGGCGAGAACCAACTATGGCTACACCTTC
CASSQSCRARTNYGYTF
>TRBD2|20|TRBV18|TRBJ2-2|.
TGTGCCAGCTCACCACTAGGAGGACTAGCGGGAGGGCCGGCCACCGGGGAGCTGTTTTTT
CASSPLGGLAGGPATGELFF
>TRBD1|13|TRBV6-1|TRBJ1-2|once
TGTGCCAGCAGTGAAGACAGGGGCTATGGCTACACCTTC
CASSEDRGYGYTF
>.|16|TRBV5-1|TRBJ1-1|.
TGCGCCAGCAGCTCCGGACAACGGGCGATGAACACTGAAGCTTTCTTT
CASSSGQRAMNTEAFF
>TRBD2|14|TRBV5-1|TRBJ2-5|once
TGCGCCAGCAGCTTCGCGGGGGGGCCGGAGACCCAGTACTTC
CASSFAGGPETQYF
>.|15|TRBV2|TRBJ1-5|.
TGTGCCAGCAGTTCCTACGGAGGGGTGGATCAGCCCCAGCATTTT
CASSSYGGVDQPQHF
>.|16|TRBV6-5|TRBJ2-5|.
TGTGCCAGCAGTTACTCGATTCTAGCGACCTCAGAGACCCAGTACTTC
CASSYSILATSETQYF
>.|14|TRBV9|TRBJ1-1|.
TGTGCCAGCAGCGTAGGCAGGCGAAACACTGAAGCTTTCTTT
CASSVGRRNTEAFF
>.|14|TRBV5-4|TRBJ1-2|.
TGTGCCAGCAGCCGTTCTTCCGGGGATTATGGCTACACCTTC
CASSRSSGDYGYTF
>TRBD1|13|TRBV19|TRBJ2-3|.
TGTGCCACCGCAGGGGGCGGCACAGATACGCAGTATTTT
CATAGGGTDTQYF
>TRBD2|15|TRBV7-8|TRBJ2-3|.
TGTGCCAGCAGCCCCACAGGACTAGCGGGGGATACGCAGTATTTT
CASSPTGLAGDTQYF
>.|16|TRBV11-3|TRBJ2-1|.
TGTGCCAGCAGCCCTTGGCGGGGCGCAGAATACAATGAGCAGTTCTTC
CASSPWRGAEYNEQFF
>TRBD1|15|TRBV2|TRBJ1-5|.
TGTGCCAGCATGTTTGGACAGGGAGCAGGCCAGCCCCAGCATTTT
CASMFGQGAGQPQHF
>TRBD1|14|TRBV7-9|TRBJ2-7|.
TGTGCCAGCAGCTTCCGGGACAGTCGCTACGAGCAGTACTTC
CASSFRDSRYEQYF
>.|13|TRBV18|TRBJ1-1|.
TGTGCCAGCTCACCCTCAGGGTGGACTGAAGCTTTCTTT
CASSPSGWTEAFF
>TRBD1|17|TRBV7-8|TRBJ1-5|.
TGTGCCAGCAGCTTTTCTCGACAGGGTGAAGGTCGTCAGCCCCAGCATTTT
CASSFSRQGEGRQPQHF
>TRBD1|15|TRBV5-4|TRBJ2-2|.
TGTGCCAGCAGCTCAAAGGGGGCCAGGCTCGGGGAGCTGTTTTTT
CASSSKGARLGELFF
>.|13|TRBV19|TRBJ1-4|.
TGTGCCAGTATAGGCAGGGTTAATGAAAAACTGTTTTTT
CASIGRVNEKLFF
>.|14|TRBV25-1|TRBJ2-4|.
TGTGCCAGCAGTGTACGAATACACAAAAACATTCAGTACTTC
CASSVRIHKNIQYF
>TRBD2|15|TRBV5-1|TRBJ2-3|.
TGCGCCAGCGCGACTAGCGGGACGATGGGAGATACGCAGTATTTT
CASATSGTMGDTQYF
>TRBD1|16|TRBV5-1|TRBJ1-3|.
TGCGCCAGCAGCCCGTTGGGAAGGGGGCAAGGAAACACCATATATTTT
CASSPLGRGQGNTIYF
>.|13|TRBV10-3|TRBJ1-2|many
TGTGCCATCAGTGATCAGGGTCCTGGCGGCTACACCTTC
CAISDQGPGGYTF
>.|13|TRBV29-1|TRBJ2-3|.
TGCAGCGTCGCCATGGGCGCAACAGATACGCAGTATTTT
CSVAMGATDTQYF
>.|15|TRBV19|TRBJ1-4|.
TGTGCCAGTAGTAGTCCGGGCCTCTCAGGGGAAAAACTGTTTTTT
CASSSPGLSGEKLFF